Below are 19 T cell receptor beta chains sequenced from a single sample in a study of regulatory T cells in long-lasting Graves disease. The time point here: persistent/refractory GD, antithyroid drugs over 5 years with positive TRAb. Preparation of the TCR library used RNA extracted from PBMCs. With iRepertoire HTBI primers and Arm-PCR of CDR3 regions, TCR beta libraries were built. From the multiplex PCR reads, TCRdb called clonotypes with MiXCR, one entry per CDR3 protein. Counted here are a few hundred thousand distinct CDR3 sequences, 23% occurring once; the ten biggest clones make up approximately 26%. Sequencing used peripheral blood mononuclear cells (PBMCs), obtained when the disease was refractory, from a patient treated with antithyroid drugs. These receptors came from a female donor with Graves disease.

In its sample, this clonotype was seen many times. The chain's CDR3 is CSVKVGQATYEQYF. CDR3 in DNA: TGCAGCGTCAAGGTAGGACAGGCAACCTACGAGCAGTACTTC. The J gene is TRBJ2-7, the V gene TRBV29-1; 7 nucleotides match TRBD1. Looked up from germline, CDR1 is SQVTM and CDR2 is ANQGSEA. CDR3 length: 14 amino acids. J gave up 2 bases and V 6 bases, and 10 bases lay outside the gene matches.

Only a few counts were recorded for this clonotype. This chain links TRBV6-1 with TRBJ2-7, with TRBD1 matching over 9 bases. Germline trimming cut 6 bases from V and 2 bases from J; bases unmatched to any gene: 2. Germline CDR1 is MNHNS and CDR2 is SASEGT. The CDR3 consists of 13 residues. The DNA of the CDR3 is TGTGCCAGCAGGGACAGGGGCGCCTACGAGCAGTACTTC. Its protein product is CASRDRGAYEQYF.

V and J are TRBV4-1 and TRBJ2-2, with 7 bases identical to TRBD2. This CDR3 is built from 16 residues. The J segment lost 4 bases and the V segment lost 1 base, leaving 6 bases of the junction unmatched. Germline values: CDR1 MGHRA, CDR2 YSYEKL. CDR3 amino acids: CASSQGSGWTTGELFF. In nucleotides, the CDR3 is TGCGCCAGCAGCCAAGGTAGCGGGTGGACCACCGGGGAGCTGTTTTTT.

The chain employs TRBV12-3 or TRBV12-4 and TRBJ2-7, with 10 bases that match TRBD2. Trimming removed 1 base from V and 7 bases from J; junction bases left unmatched: 10. This CDR3 has 16 residues. CDR3 amino acids: CASSLVASGSRREQYF. The CDR3 nucleotides read TGTGCCAGCAGTTTAGTGGCTAGCGGGAGTCGGAGGGAGCAGTACTTC.

There are many counts of this clonotype. This chain links TRBV6-1 with TRBJ1-5, with D maybe TRBD1 (6 bases). Trimming shortened V by 6 bases and J by 7 bases, and 16 bases separated the two germline ends. CDR3 length equals 14 residues. Per germline, CDR1 MNHNS and CDR2 SASEGT. CDR3 nucleotides: TGTGCCAGCAGGTGGACAGTAGCGGGACAGCCCCAGCATTTT. It codes for CASRWTVAGQPQHF.

This clonotype was observed many times. The rearrangement joins TRBV6-5 to TRBJ1-1; D is uncertain. Looked up from germline, CDR1 is MNHEY and CDR2 is SVGAGI. The V end lost 2 bases, the J end lost 3 bases, and 10 bases lay between the germline ends. The CDR3 is 14 residues long. CDR3 bases: TGTGCCAGCAGTTACCCGGGATCGGACACTGAAGCTTTCTTT. It is translated as CASSYPGSDTEAFF.

J is TRBJ1-1 and V is TRBV29-1; no clear D gene. The germline V gene encodes CDR1 SQVTM and CDR2 ANQGSEA. CDR3 length: 15 amino acids. Trimming took 4 bases from V and 2 from J, leaving 17 bases between them. DNA of the CDR3: TGCAGCGTTGTTTTCACAGACGTGGGAAACACTGAAGCTTTCTTT. Translated: CSVVFTDVGNTEAFF.

On this clonotype itself: An end of the junction differs from the germline gene, which may be a read error. The genes are TRBV29-1 and TRBJ2-2; tentative D call: TRBD2 (5 bases). The CDR3 runs 12 residues. CDR1 is SQVTM, CDR2 ANQGSEA, per germline. CDR3: CSGSANTGKLFF. CDR3 sequence (DNA): TGCAGCGGCTCAGCGAACACCGGGAAGCTGTTTTTT.

This clonotype has only a few counts. The chain carries TRBV7-8 and TRBJ2-2; 7 bases match TRBD2. Germline V CDR1 and CDR2: SGHVS, FQNEAQ. The CDR3 loop spans 17 amino acids. The J segment lost 1 base and the V segment lost 1 base, leaving 6 bases of the junction unmatched. CDR3 nucleotide sequence: TGTGCCAGCAGCTTAGTAGGGTCTAGCGGGAACACCGGGGAGCTGTTTTTT. Protein product: CASSLVGSSGNTGELFF.

The count of this clonotype is one. The gene calls are TRBV6-1 and TRBJ2-3, with 8 bases lining up with TRBD1. Germline loops: CDR1 MNHNS, CDR2 SASEGT. Trimming at V came to 6 bases and at J to 2 bases, leaving 28 bases not matched to a gene. CDR3 length: 22 amino acids. The CDR3 region is CASSQDFPPGGFAEPITDTQYF. In DNA, the CDR3 is TGTGCCAGCAGCCAAGATTTCCCGCCAGGGGGCTTCGCCGAACCGATCACAGATACGCAGTATTTT.

The V and J genes are TRBV2 and TRBJ2-1; 16 bases align to TRBD2. Germline values: CDR1 SNHLY, CDR2 FYNNEI. The length of the CDR3 is 13 residues. V lost 10 bases and J lost 9; bases outside the gene matches: 3. CDR3 protein: CATGLAGGAEQFF. In DNA form, the CDR3 reads TGTGCCACGGGACTAGCGGGAGGGGCTGAGCAGTTCTTC.

This clonotype was detected many times. V and J are TRBV27 and TRBJ1-1; no definite D call. CDR1 is MNHEY and CDR2 is SMNVEV in the germline V gene (reference sequence). The CDR3 is made up of 15 amino acids. V was cut by 2 bases and J by 1 base, with 11 bases left in between. CDR3 bases: TGTGCCAGCAGTTTAATGGCCGTCCCGAACACTGAAGCTTTCTTT. It translates to CASSLMAVPNTEAFF.

This clonotype was counted many times. The chain recombines TRBV7-2 with TRBJ1-1, with D possibly matching TRBD1 (5 bases). This CDR3 is 13 amino acids long. Germline CDR1 and CDR2: SGHTA and FQGNSA. V was pared by 1 base and J by 11 bases, with 14 bases between. The CDR3 DNA follows: TGTGCCAGCAGCTTAGTATCAGCAGGGTCGGCTTTCTTT. It encodes CASSLVSAGSAFF.

This rearrangement joins TRBV2 to TRBJ1-1, with 9 bases aligning to TRBD1. The CDR3 spans 15 residues. The V gene's germline CDR1 is SNHLY and CDR2 FYNNEI. Unmatched junction bases numbered 11, after V lost 7 bases and J lost 5 bases. The CDR3 DNA is TGTGCCAGCATTCGGGGACAGGGATCGAGGACTGAAGCTTTCTTT. It is translated as CASIRGQGSRTEAFF.

This chain connects TRBV20-1 to TRBJ2-5, with TRBD2 matching over 7 bases. This CDR3 spans 14 amino acids. V gave up 4 bases and J gave up 2 bases; unmatched junction bases: 7. The germline CDR1 and CDR2 sequences are DFQATT and SNEGSKA (reference sequence). CDR3 nucleotide sequence: TGCAGTGCTATAGAAGCGGGGATACAAGAGACCCAGTACTTC. This encodes CSAIEAGIQETQYF.

This clonotype was found a few times. This chain links TRBV20-1 with TRBJ2-7; tentative D call: TRBD2 (5 bases). The germline V gene encodes CDR1 DFQATT and CDR2 SNEGSKA (reference sequence). The V gene lost 0 bases and the J gene lost 6 bases, with 21 bases spanning the gap. The CDR3 has 16 amino acids. The CDR3 DNA reads as TGCAGTGCTAGAGATCTCCAACGGGGAAGGGTTAGCGAGCAGTACTTC. Amino acids: CSARDLQRGRVSEQYF.

J is TRBJ2-7 and V is TRBV7-2; D is undetermined. Trimming pared 5 bases from V and 5 bases from J, leaving 19 bases between. The CDR3 consists of 15 residues. Germline V gene sequence: CDR1 SGHTA, CDR2 FQGNSA. Here the CDR3 DNA reads TGTGCCAGCAGCCATTCTCTGGTCGCCGCTGACGAGCAGTACTTC. Protein: CASSHSLVAADEQYF.

The V and J genes are TRBV12-3 or TRBV12-4 and TRBJ1-3; possible D gene TRBD1, 5 bases. The ends were cut back, 6 bases at V and 1 base at J, with 13 bases in the middle. The CDR3 sequence is 15 residues long. The CDR3 is CASRKGRSSGNTIYF. CDR3 sequence (DNA): TGTGCCAGCAGAAAGGGGCGAAGTTCTGGAAACACCATATATTTT.

This clonotype was seen a few times. The CDR3 loop reads CASSPGGGARYGYTF. The CDR3 DNA sequence: TGTGCCAGCAGCCCCGGCGGAGGGGCCCGGTATGGCTACACCTTC. The genes are TRBV7-9 and TRBJ1-2; D possibly corresponds to TRBD1 (5 bases). This CDR3 is built from 15 residues. Germline-derived CDR1 and CDR2 are SEHNR and FQNEAQ (reference sequence). V was cut by 5 bases and J by 5 bases, with 18 bases left in between.